The clone carrying this T cell receptor beta chain was counted at least ten times. CDR1 MNHEY and CDR2 SMNVEV come from the germline V gene (reference sequence). There are 12 residues in the CDR3. V was pared by 8 bases and J by 12 bases, with 20 bases between. This entry belongs to a study of T-cell reconstitution after alpha-beta-depleted transplantation in children. TCRbeta library construction was performed incorporating unique molecular identifiers. TCRdb fed the PCR reads into MiXCR, producing one record per CDR3 protein. The sample has hundreds of thousands of distinct CDR3 sequences, approximately 16% seen once; the top ten hold 1.1%.

The chain combines TRBV27 with TRBJ2-7, with D perhaps being TRBD1 or TRBD2 (5 bases each). The sample in question was PBMCs from the stem cell graft donor, obtained from the stem cell graft. This TCR was sampled from a human donor who donated a stem cell graft to a child with acute myeloid leukemia. Here the CDR3 DNA reads TGTGCCAGCGGTCCTCCCCCGACAGCGGCGTACTTC. Translating gives CASGPPPTAAYF.